The following is a TCR beta chain sequence with its context. Its antigen is not known. The sample is drawn from a study of cytomegalovirus exposure and HLA in healthy donors. Donors consisted of healthy bone marrow donors. Regarding the study as a whole: In an earlier analysis, about 87% or about 30%: the productive usage of most TCR beta V segments. Cytomegalovirus association was listed for about 150 TCR beta chains. The authors considered a cluster of highly shared sequence variants likely to be a sequencing artifact.

PCR was performed using 60 Vbeta and 13 Jbeta primers. Using immunoSEQ multiplex PCR, the repertoire was profiled, and TCRdb retains in-frame clones only, with some absent. The sample lists about 140,000 clones, around four fifths occurring once. Sequenced material: PBMCs. The sequence came from a young man in good health and CMV-seropositive.

CDR3 coding DNA: TGTGCCAGCAGCCTCAGGGACTACGAGCAGTACTTC. Encoded protein: CASSLRDYEQYF. The V gene is TRBV21-1, the J gene TRBJ2-7; TRBD1 is the table's D call, not checked against the DNA. TRBV21-1 is tagged as a pseudogene. This CDR3 is built from 12 residues.